Listed here are 8 T cell receptor beta chains from one sample, sequenced in a study of blood T cell repertoires in COVID-19. Using immunoSEQ multiplex PCR, the repertoire was profiled, and TCRdb retains in-frame clones only, with some absent. This table holds hundreds of thousands of clones, roughly four fifths found once. Material for sequencing was PBMCs or T cells enriched from blood (not recorded which). These receptors were taken from a man in his forties who had been exposed to COVID-19.

J is TRBJ2-7 and V is TRBV5-1, with 10 positions matching TRBD2. CDR1 is SGHRS and CDR2 is YFSETQ in the germline V gene. The V segment lost 4 bases and the J segment 9 bases; nucleotides outside the gene matches: 13. The CDR3 runs 15 residues. The chain's CDR3 is CASSATSGDNSLQYF. The CDR3 DNA is TGCGCCAGCAGCGCAACTAGCGGGGATAATAGTTTGCAGTACTTC.

V is TRBV4-1 and J is TRBJ2-1; TRBD2 agrees at 11 bases. Germline assignment: CDR1 MGHRA and CDR2 YSYEKL. Trimming removed 4 bases from V and 0 bases from J; junction bases left unmatched: 11. This CDR3 comprises 19 residues. Written as DNA, the CDR3 is TGCGCCAGCAGCCGCCAACTCGGACTAGCGGGTAGCTCCTACAATGAGCAGTTCTTC. Translation: CASSRQLGLAGSSYNEQFF.

This clone was seen more than once but under ten times. The chain has TRBV7-3 and TRBJ2-6; TRBD1 matches at 7 bases. CDR1 SGHTA and CDR2 FQGTGA come from the germline V gene. V lost 5 bases and J lost 3; bases outside the gene matches: 13. This CDR3 region has 18 residues. CDR3 nucleotide sequence: TGTGCCAGCAGCCACCCGTGGGCAGGGGGTCTTGGGGCCAACGTCCTGACTTTC. Its protein is CASSHPWAGGLGANVLTF. The complete variable domain, with remaining parts taken from reference TRBV7-3 and TRBJ2-6, reads GAGVSQTPSNKVTEKGKYVELRCDPISGHTALYWYRQSLGQGPEFLIYFQGTGAADDSGLPNDRFFAVRPEGSVSTLKIQRTERGDSAVYLCASSHPWAGGLGANVLTFGAGSRLTVL.

V usage is TRBV11-2 and J usage is TRBJ1-5; no clear D. Trimming took 6 bases from V and 6 from J, leaving 9 bases between them. This CDR3 is built from 12 residues. Germline loops: CDR1 SGHAT, CDR2 FQNNGV. For the CDR3, the DNA is TGTGCCAGCAGTCGAGGGAGTCAGCCCCAGCATTTT. Amino acids: CASSRGSQPQHF.

This chain uses TRBV3-1 (or the pseudogene TRBV3-2) with TRBJ1-4; no firm D call. The CDR3 runs to 14 residues. V lost 5 bases and J 4 bases, leaving 11 bases between the germline ends. In germline, CDR1 is LGHDT, CDR2 YNNKEL (reference sequence). The chain's CDR3 is CASSMRENNEKLFF. The CDR3 DNA follows: TGTGCCAGCAGCATGAGGGAGAATAATGAAAAACTGTTTTTT.

The chain recombines TRBV27 with TRBJ2-6; 12 positions match TRBD2. CDR3 length: 17 amino acids. V lost 4 bases to trimming and J lost 2 bases; unmatched junction nucleotides: 3. Germline V gene lookup returns CDR1 MNHEY and CDR2 SMNVEV (reference sequence). This chain's CDR3 is CASSSPSGRAGANVLTF. Here the CDR3 DNA reads TGTGCCAGCAGTTCCCCTAGCGGGAGGGCTGGGGCCAACGTCCTGACTTTC.

The chain combines TRBV6-5 with TRBJ1-5; TRBD1 might be the D (6 bases). CDR1 is MNHEY and CDR2 is SVGAGI in the germline V gene. The CDR3 has 13 residues. The V and J ends lost 6 bases and 4 bases respectively, with 10 bases between them. The CDR3 loop reads CASRLTGNQPQHF. In DNA, the CDR3 is TGTGCCAGCAGACTAACAGGGAATCAGCCCCAGCATTTT.

This clone was seen once. This chain joins TRBV12-5 and TRBJ1-2; 7 bases match TRBD1. The CDR3 has 12 amino acids. The V gene's germline CDR1 is LGHNT and CDR2 FRNRAP. The trim removed 1 base at V and 7 bases at J, leaving 0 bases unmatched. CDR3 bases: TGTGCTAGTGGTTTGGGACAGGGTGGCTACACCTTC. Protein: CASGLGQGGYTF.